The source of this T cell receptor (beta chain) is a study of T cell repertoires in cytomegalovirus infection. Study-wide background: Signatures in public TCR beta sequences pointed to both CMV infection and matching HLA type.

Study-wide findings and caveats: Dominating the ex vivo response were TCR beta clonotypes that were CMV-specific and HLA-C-restricted.

V shed 10 bases and J shed 8 bases, with 15 bases lying between them. This CDR3 region has 12 residues. MiXCR was run by TCRdb on the reads, yielding one entry per CDR3 protein. The sample records 600,000 to 800,000 distinct CDR3 sequences, 24% being singletons. As regards this clonotype: Its antigen is undetermined. One base away lies a much larger clone, so this may be a sequencing read error.

Sequencing was performed on CD8+ T cells from PBMCs. The TCR was taken from a human donor in good health (CMV status not recorded). Some clones in this sample may be carry-over from other donors' samples. The chain has TRBV12-3 or TRBV12-4 and TRBJ1-5, with D possibly matching TRBD1 (5 bases). CDR3 in amino acids: CANRNILEPQHF. CDR3 nucleotide sequence: TGTGCCAACAGGAACATTTTGGAGCCCCAGCATTTT.